This passage covers 28 T cell receptor beta chains from one sample sequenced in a study of T cell clonality in common variable immunodeficiency. The study's findings and limits: Fewer deletions and N-nucleotide insertions were reportedly seen in common variable immunodeficiency TCR beta sequences.

These receptors are not linked to any known antigen. Profiled with immunoSEQ multiplex PCR; TCRdb holds only in-frame clones, not every one. The sample presents about 5,300 clones, none singletons. Sequenced: peripheral blood mononuclear cells. Source of these receptors: a human donor with common variable immunodeficiency.

The sample holds many counts of this clone. Read coverage stops 3 residues before the CDR3 terminus; the germline J gene supplies the remainder. This rearrangement joins TRBV29-1 to TRBJ2-3; D unresolved. V was clipped by 6 bases and J by 4 bases, with 14 bases between them. The CDR3 runs to 13 residues. CDR1 is SQVTM and CDR2 is ANQGSEA in the germline V gene. The CDR3 region is CSVSQGLADTQYF. The sequenced CDR3 bases are TGCAGCGTATCGCAAGGGCTGGCAGATACG.

This clone was detected only a few times. The read stops 3 residues short of the end of the CDR3; the missing end is completed from the germline J gene. The chain joins TRBV18 to TRBJ2-5; 7 bases agree with TRBD1. V trimming: 2 bases; J trimming: 5 bases; junction bases outside the gene matches: 5. The CDR3 contains 14 residues. Germline CDR1 is KGHSH and CDR2 is LQKENI. CDR3 sequence: CASSPKGQRETQYF. The sequenced CDR3 bases are TGTGCCAGCTCACCAAAGGGACAGCGGGAGACC.

This clone appeared many times. The read finishes 3 residues shy of the CDR3 end, and the germline J gene is used to complete it. This chain joins TRBV19 and TRBJ1-2; a weak D match, TRBD1 (5 bases). CDR3 length: 15 amino acids. Trimming pared 2 bases from V and 5 bases from J, leaving 15 bases between. CDR1 is LNHDA, CDR2 SQIVND, per germline (reference sequence). Partial CDR3 DNA: TGTGCCAGTAGTATACCGGACACGTCTTATTATGGC. Encoded protein: CASSIPDTSYYG. The full CDR3 is CASSIPDTSYYGYTF.

Concerning this clone itself: The CDR3 extends 3 residues past the end of the read, so its final part is completed from the germline J gene. The chain couples TRBV7-2 to TRBJ2-1, with a possible D match to TRBD1 (5 bases). This CDR3 spans 13 amino acids. V gave up 0 bases and J gave up 7 bases, with 7 bases separating them. Germline CDR1 reads SGHTA; CDR2 reads FQGNSA. The covered CDR3 bases are TGTGCCAGCAGCTTAGCAGGGGCTAATGAG. Translation: CASSLAGANE. The full CDR3 protein reads CASSLAGANEQFF.

In its sample, this clone was seen a few times. The read terminates 3 residues before the CDR3 end, so the remaining end is supplied by the germline J gene. J is TRBJ2-7 and V is TRBV5-6; tentative D call: TRBD1 (6 bases). The V gene lost 4 bases and the J gene lost 5 bases, with 16 bases spanning the gap. This CDR3 is built from 14 residues. The germline V gene has CDR1 SGHDT and CDR2 YYEEEE. The part of the CDR3 DNA that was read is TGTGCCAGCAGCCCTACCTGGACAGACGACGAG. Protein product: CASSPTWTDDE. The CDR3 in its entirety is CASSPTWTDDEQYF. The whole variable domain, remainder taken from reference TRBV5-6 and TRBJ2-7, is DAGVTQSPTHLIKTRGQQVTLRCSPKSGHDTVSWYQQALGQGPQFIFQYYEEEERQRGNFPDRFSGHQFPNYSSELNVNALLLGDSALYLCASSPTWTDDEQYFGPGTRLTVT.

This clone occurred many times. From the germline J gene comes the end of the CDR3, since the read stops 3 residues before it. V usage is TRBV10-3 and J usage is TRBJ2-5; 10 nucleotides agree with TRBD1. The germline gives CDR1 ENHRY, CDR2 SYGVKD. The CDR3 has 16 residues. V gave up 9 bases and J gave up 1 base; unmatched junction bases: 11. CDR3 DNA, as far as it was read: TGTGCCATACGAAACCCGGACAGGGGGTTCCAAGAGACC. Protein product: CAIRNPDRGFQET. The full CDR3 protein reads CAIRNPDRGFQETQYF.

At least ten counts were recorded for this clone. The DNA ends 3 residues before the CDR3 does, and the rest of the CDR3 is filled in from the germline J gene. The V call is TRBV6-2 or TRBV6-3, the J call TRBJ1-5; possibly TRBD1 for D (6 bases). The germline V and J ends were trimmed by 5 bases and 3 bases, with 11 bases remaining between them. CDR3 length: 14 amino acids. Germline CDR1 reads MNHEY; CDR2 reads SVGEGT. The part of the CDR3 DNA that was read is TGTGCCAGCAGTACACAGGGCCACAATCAGCCC. Translated: CASSTQGHNQP. The complete CDR3 protein is CASSTQGHNQPQHF.

This clone came up many times. The sequence runs out 3 residues before the end of the CDR3; the remainder is reconstructed from the germline J gene. V and J are TRBV5-6 and TRBJ2-7; no clear D gene. This CDR3 spans 13 amino acids. The germline CDR1 and CDR2 sequences are SGHDT and YYEEEE. V shed 2 bases and J shed 1 base, with 7 bases lying between them. The sequenced CDR3 bases are TGTGCCAGCAGCTTTCAGGTATCCTACGAG. Amino acid sequence: CASSFQVSYE. The entire CDR3 is CASSFQVSYEQYF. The full variable domain, rest sourced from reference TRBV5-6 and TRBJ2-7, is DAGVTQSPTHLIKTRGQQVTLRCSPKSGHDTVSWYQQALGQGPQFIFQYYEEEERQRGNFPDRFSGHQFPNYSSELNVNALLLGDSALYLCASSFQVSYEQYFGPGTRLTVT.

A few counts support this clone. The read ends 3 residues shy of where the CDR3 ends; the end is completed using the germline J gene. The V and J genes are TRBV2 and TRBJ1-5; TRBD1 agrees at 8 bases. Per the germline V gene, CDR1 is SNHLY and CDR2 is FYNNEI. The J segment lost 4 bases and the V segment lost 10 bases, leaving 6 bases of the junction unmatched. The CDR3 has 13 amino acids. CDR3 bases read: TGTGCCACTCAGGACAGGGCGAATCAGCCC. Translated: CATQDRANQP. The full-length CDR3 reads as CATQDRANQPQHF.

There are a few counts of this clone. Read data end 3 residues before the CDR3 end; the end is taken from the germline J gene. V gene TRBV19 combines with J gene TRBJ2-1; either TRBD1 or TRBD2 may supply D (5 bases each). The CDR3 is 14 residues long. Germline V gene sequence: CDR1 LNHDA, CDR2 SQIVND (reference sequence). The V gene lost 5 bases and the J gene lost 7 bases, with 15 bases spanning the gap. The CDR3 DNA, read in part, is TGTGCCAGTAGTGAGGGTCCTGGGGCGAATGAG. Protein product: CASSEGPGANE. In full, the CDR3 is CASSEGPGANEQFF.

This clone was detected ten times or more. The missing CDR3 end, 3 residues past where the read stops, is filled in from the germline J gene. The V and J genes are TRBV18 and TRBJ2-1; 7 bases are a match to TRBD2. Trimming removed 6 bases from V and 0 bases from J; junction bases left unmatched: 5. The CDR3 is 15 amino acids. Germline assignment: CDR1 KGHSH and CDR2 LQKENI. The DNA read from the CDR3 is TGTGCCAGCTCGCCTACTAGCGACTCCTACAATGAG. Protein product: CASSPTSDSYNE. The entire CDR3 sequence reads CASSPTSDSYNEQFF.

This clone has a handful of counts. The sequence runs out 3 residues before the end of the CDR3; the remainder is reconstructed from the germline J gene. V gene TRBV10-3 combines with J gene TRBJ2-7, with TRBD1 matching 9 bases. The CDR3 sequence is 14 residues long. V lost 2 bases to trimming and J lost 6 bases; unmatched junction nucleotides: 5. Germline V gene sequence: CDR1 ENHRY, CDR2 SYGVKD. Incomplete CDR3 DNA: TGTGCCATCAGTGAGGCGGGACAGGGAGGCGAG. Protein: CAISEAGQGGE. The entire CDR3 protein reads CAISEAGQGGEQYF.

This clone came up a few times. The sequence runs out 3 residues before the end of the CDR3; the remainder is reconstructed from the germline J gene. This sequence joins TRBV18 and TRBJ2-3; TRBD1 matches 9 bases. Losses at the gene ends were 6 bases for V and 0 bases for J; bases not matched to a gene: 13. Germline values: CDR1 KGHSH, CDR2 LQKENI. This CDR3 is 18 amino acids long. The CDR3 sequence is CASSPGQGVVTSTDTQYF. The DNA read from the CDR3 is TGTGCCAGCTCCCCGGGACAGGGAGTAGTGACTAGCACAGATACG.

Concerning this clone itself: The read terminates 3 residues before the CDR3 end, so the remaining end is supplied by the germline J gene. J is TRBJ1-1 and V is TRBV18; D perhaps matches TRBD1 (6 bases). CDR1 and CDR2 from the germline V gene are KGHSH and LQKENI. Trimming shortened V by 2 bases and J by 5 bases, and 15 bases separated the two germline ends. The CDR3 is made up of 15 amino acids. The CDR3: CASSPGLTGNTEAFF. The DNA read from the CDR3 is TGTGCCAGCTCACCAGGGTTAACAGGGAATACTGAA.

A word on this clone: The read gets to within 3 residues of the CDR3 end, and the germline J gene fills in the rest. The genes are TRBV2 and TRBJ2-7, with 11 bases lining up with TRBD2. The germline V gene encodes CDR1 SNHLY and CDR2 FYNNEI. The CDR3 covers 16 residues. The V segment lost 4 bases and the J segment 4 bases; nucleotides outside the gene matches: 9. CDR3 bases read: TGTGCCAGCAGTGCTTATAGCGGGAGGGCCTGGTACGAG. Protein: CASSAYSGRAWYE. The complete CDR3 protein is CASSAYSGRAWYEQYF.

To note about this clone: One base away lies a much larger clone, so this may be a sequencing read error. The DNA ends 3 residues before the CDR3 does, and the rest of the CDR3 is filled in from the germline J gene. This sample includes further DNA sequences coding for the same CDR3. This chain joins TRBV6-1 and TRBJ1-1; D is unresolved. Germline CDR1 reads MNHNS; CDR2 reads SASEGT. Deletions cut 2 bases from V and 6 bases from J, with 10 bases between. The CDR3 covers 13 residues. CDR3 sequence reads: CASSELSPPEAFF. The DNA read from the CDR3 is TGTGCCAGCAGTGAACTGTCTCCCCCTGAA.

Of note for this clone: The CDR3 goes on 3 residues after the read ends, and that part is filled in from the germline J gene. This chain links TRBV7-9 with TRBJ2-5; 12 positions match TRBD1. Losses at the gene ends were 5 bases for V and 4 bases for J; bases not matched to a gene: 2. Germline V gene sequence: CDR1 SEHNR, CDR2 FQNEAQ (reference sequence). The CDR3 contains 14 residues. The CDR3 DNA, read in part, is TGTGCCAGCAGCCGGGACAGGGGGCCAGAGACC. It is translated as CASSRDRGPET. The complete CDR3 protein is CASSRDRGPETQYF.

This clone was seen only a few times. A junction end diverges from the germline sequence, so it may reflect a read error. The read stops 3 residues short of the end of the CDR3; the missing end is completed from the germline J gene. The rearrangement joins TRBV7-9 to TRBJ1-6; D is perhaps TRBD1 (5 bases). Germline V gene sequence: CDR1 SEHNR, CDR2 FQNEAQ (reference sequence). The CDR3 is 15 amino acids. CDR3 region: CAGSPPTAYNSPLHF. Incomplete CDR3 DNA: TGTGCCGGCAGTCCCCCGACAGCCTATAATTCACCC.

A remark on this clone: The CDR3 goes on 3 residues after the read ends, and that part is filled in from the germline J gene. The chain is built from TRBV2 and TRBJ2-7, with 9 nucleotides matching TRBD1. This CDR3 spans 13 amino acids. The V gene's germline CDR1 is SNHLY and CDR2 FYNNEI. V lost 6 bases, J lost 3 bases, and 3 bases stayed unmatched. CDR3 loop: CASRADRGYEQYF. The part of the CDR3 DNA that was read is TGTGCCAGCAGGGCGGACAGGGGCTACGAG.

This clone was seen only a few times. The DNA ends 3 residues before the CDR3 does, and the rest of the CDR3 is filled in from the germline J gene. The chain recombines TRBV5-1 with TRBJ1-2, with a possible D match to TRBD1 (6 bases). Germline V gene sequence: CDR1 SGHRS, CDR2 YFSETQ. The V gene lost 0 bases and the J gene lost 5 bases, with 8 bases spanning the gap. CDR3 length equals 13 residues. The part of the CDR3 DNA that was read is TGCGCCAGCAGCTTGGTACAGGGTTATGGC. Amino acids: CASSLVQGYG. The entire CDR3 sequence reads CASSLVQGYGYTF.

The sample holds a few counts of this clone. The read is 3 residues too short to cover the CDR3 end, so that end is filled in from the germline J gene. J is TRBJ1-1 and V is TRBV7-9; D unresolved. The V and J ends lost 1 base and 7 bases respectively, with 10 bases between them. The CDR3 contains 13 residues. Germline CDR1 SEHNR, CDR2 FQNEAQ (reference sequence). This chain's CDR3 is CASSLEADIEAFF. The CDR3 bases that were read are TGTGCCAGCAGCTTAGAGGCAGATATTGAA.

This clone has more than one count but fewer than ten. Read coverage stops 3 residues before the CDR3 terminus; the germline J gene supplies the remainder. This chain joins TRBV19 and TRBJ1-5, with no clear D. Germline V gene lookup returns CDR1 LNHDA and CDR2 SQIVND (reference sequence). This CDR3 contains 13 residues. V lost 5 bases to trimming and J lost 6 bases, with 11 bases between them. The sequenced CDR3 bases are TGTGCCAGTAGTCCCTCGGGGATTCAGCCC. Its protein is CASSPSGIQP. The whole CDR3 sequence reads CASSPSGIQPQHF.

This clone was counted ten times or more. From the germline J gene comes the end of the CDR3, since the read stops 3 residues before it. V and J are TRBV4-1 and TRBJ1-2; possible D gene TRBD1, 5 bases. V lost 0 bases to trimming and J lost 4 bases, with 15 bases between them. This CDR3 comprises 16 residues. The germline V gene has CDR1 MGHRA and CDR2 YSYEKL. The CDR3 sequence: CASSQEVGPEVYGYTF. CDR3 DNA, as far as it was read: TGCGCCAGCAGCCAAGAGGTGGGGCCAGAAGTCTATGGC.

This clone was observed at least ten times. The read terminates 3 residues ahead of where the CDR3 ends, so the germline J gene completes it. The chain combines TRBV18 with TRBJ1-4, with 9 nucleotides matching TRBD1. The length of the CDR3 is 15 residues. Germline V gene data show CDR1 as KGHSH and CDR2 as LQKENI. The ends lost 7 bases at V and 4 bases at J; junction bases unmatched: 7. CDR3 DNA, as far as it was read: TGTGCCAGCTGGACCGAGGGACAGGGTAATGAAAAA. Protein product: CASWTEGQGNEK. The entire CDR3 protein reads CASWTEGQGNEKLFF.

Ten or more counts support this clone. Read sequence stops 3 residues before the CDR3 end, and the germline J gene provides the missing end. The J gene is TRBJ2-2, the V gene TRBV19; unclear D gene. There are 15 residues in the CDR3. V was shortened by 2 bases and J by 0 bases, with 7 bases between the two germline ends. Germline assignment: CDR1 LNHDA and CDR2 SQIVND (reference sequence). CDR3 amino acids: CASSILLTNTGELFF. The part of the CDR3 DNA that was read is TGTGCCAGTAGTATACTACTTACGAACACCGGGGAG. Filled out from reference TRBV19 and TRBJ2-2, the complete variable domain reads DGGITQSPKYLFRKEGQNVTLSCEQNLNHDAMYWYRQDPGQGLRLIYYSQIVNDFQKGDIAEGYSVSREKKESFPLTVTSAQKNPTAFYLCASSILLTNTGELFFGEGSRLTVL.

There are many counts of this clone. The read comes to an end 3 residues before the CDR3 does, leaving the germline J gene to fill in the end. This chain links TRBV7-2 with TRBJ1-5; the D is unclear. The CDR3 is made up of 13 amino acids. Germline V CDR1 and CDR2: SGHTA, FQGNSA. V lost 4 bases and J lost 7, with 11 bases in between. CDR3 sequence: CASSYYSEQPQHF. CDR3 DNA, as far as it was read: TGTGCCAGCAGCTACTACTCAGAACAGCCC. Filled out from reference TRBV7-2 and TRBJ1-5, the complete variable domain reads GAGVSQSPSNKVTEKGKDVELRCDPISGHTALYWYRQSLGQGLEFLIYFQGNSAPDKSGLPSDRFSAERTGGSVSTLTIQRTQQEDSAVYLCASSYYSEQPQHFGDGTRLSIL.

At least ten counts were recorded for this clone. The CDR3 end is not reached by the read, which stops 3 residues before it; the germline J gene fills it in. The rearrangement joins TRBV7-2 to TRBJ1-1, with no clear D. The CDR3 runs to 15 residues. Trimming pared 6 bases from V and 5 bases from J, leaving 19 bases between. The germline CDR1 and CDR2 sequences are SGHTA and FQGNSA. The sequenced CDR3 bases are TGTGCCAGCAGTACCTTACAGAATCTATGGACTGAA. Residues: CASSTLQNLWTE. The CDR3 in its entirety is CASSTLQNLWTEAFF.

This clone was picked up many times. Coverage ceases 3 residues before the CDR3 finishes, and the germline J gene fills in the end. The chain recombines TRBV29-1 with TRBJ2-3; possibly TRBD1 for D (6 bases). This CDR3 has 15 residues. Germline CDR1 SQVTM, CDR2 ANQGSEA. V lost 4 bases, J lost 6 bases, and 20 bases lay in between. The CDR3 region is CSVATGQGFLDTQYF. Partial CDR3 DNA: TGCAGCGTTGCAACGGGACAAGGTTTCCTTGATACG.